Only one count was recorded for the clone carrying this T cell receptor (beta chain). The data belong to a study of blood T cell repertoires in COVID-19. In the study overall: PBMCs, B-cell-depleted T cells, or T cells were the source of the cDNA or gDNA that made up the material.

Clones were sequenced by immunoSEQ multiplex PCR, and TCRdb holds only the in-frame ones, with some missing. The sample lists around 240,000 clones, 70% to 90% seen once, with around 0.89% in the top ten. Germline CDR1 reads SGHRS; CDR2 reads YFSETQ. Unmatched junction bases numbered 11, after V lost 1 base and J lost 4 bases. The CDR3 covers 17 residues. This TCR was sampled from a man between 35 and 55 years old with acute or convalescent COVID-19. Material for sequencing was peripheral blood. This sequence joins TRBV5-1 and TRBJ2-1, with 7 bases identical to TRBD2. CDR3 protein: CASSLRSGGRVYNEQFF. In DNA form, the CDR3 reads TGCGCCAGCAGCTTGAGGTCGGGGGGACGAGTATACAATGAGCAGTTCTTC.